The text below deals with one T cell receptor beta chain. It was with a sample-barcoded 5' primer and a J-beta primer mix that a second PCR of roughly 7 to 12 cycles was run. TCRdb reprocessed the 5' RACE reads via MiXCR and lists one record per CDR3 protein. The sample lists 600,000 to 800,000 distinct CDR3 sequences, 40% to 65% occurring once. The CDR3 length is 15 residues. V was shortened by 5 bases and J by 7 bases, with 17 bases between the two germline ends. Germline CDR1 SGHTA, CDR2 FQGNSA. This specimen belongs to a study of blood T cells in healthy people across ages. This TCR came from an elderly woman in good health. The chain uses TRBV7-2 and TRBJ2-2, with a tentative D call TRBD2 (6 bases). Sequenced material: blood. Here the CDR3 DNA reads TGTGCCAGCAGCATCCTCCGTGCAGCGGGCGGGGAGCTGTTTTTT. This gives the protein CASSILRAAGGELFF.